This TCR beta chain came from a study of blood T cells in healthy people across ages. Study-wide findings and caveats: Investigators treated diversity estimates from one million T cells as underestimates. Because donor CMV status was unknown, expanded clonotype changes were possibly confounded. Unsorted PBMC material precluded a definitive naive versus antigen-experienced comparison.

The use of a sample-barcoded 5' primer and a J-beta primer mix characterized a second PCR of about 7 to 12 cycles. From the 5' RACE reads, TCRdb called clonotypes with MiXCR, one entry per CDR3 protein. The sample includes around 1,000,000 distinct CDR3 sequences, under 40% of them seen just once. V dropped 5 bases and J dropped 6 bases, with 10 bases sitting between them. Looked up from germline, CDR1 is SEHNR and CDR2 is FQNEAQ (reference sequence). The CDR3 is 13 amino acids. Peripheral blood was drawn, ten milliliters per donor. Of note for this clonotype: The antigen is unknown.

Sample: blood. This chain links TRBV7-9 with TRBJ1-4; TRBD1 is a possible D gene (5 bases). This clonotype was obtained from a man between 18 and 29 years old in good health. In DNA form, the CDR3 reads TGTGCCAGCAGCCGGGACCCAGATGAAAAACTGTTTTTT. Amino acid sequence: CASSRDPDEKLFF.